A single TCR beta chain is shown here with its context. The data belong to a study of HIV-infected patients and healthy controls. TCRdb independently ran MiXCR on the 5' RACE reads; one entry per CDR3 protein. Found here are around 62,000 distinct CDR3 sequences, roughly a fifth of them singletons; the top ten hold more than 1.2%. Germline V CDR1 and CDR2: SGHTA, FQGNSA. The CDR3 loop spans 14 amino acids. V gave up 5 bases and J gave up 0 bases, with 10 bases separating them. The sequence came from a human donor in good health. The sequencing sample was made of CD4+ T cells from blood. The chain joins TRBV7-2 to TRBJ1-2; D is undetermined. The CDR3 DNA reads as TGTGCCAGCAGCCCATCCGGGGCTAACTATGGCTACACCTTC. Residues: CASSPSGANYGYTF. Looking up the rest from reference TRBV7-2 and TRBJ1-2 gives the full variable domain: GAGVSQSPSNKVTEKGKDVELRCDPISGHTALYWYRQSLGQGLEFLIYFQGNSAPDKSGLPSDRFSAERTGGSVSTLTIQRTQQEDSAVYLCASSPSGANYGYTFGSGTRLTVV.